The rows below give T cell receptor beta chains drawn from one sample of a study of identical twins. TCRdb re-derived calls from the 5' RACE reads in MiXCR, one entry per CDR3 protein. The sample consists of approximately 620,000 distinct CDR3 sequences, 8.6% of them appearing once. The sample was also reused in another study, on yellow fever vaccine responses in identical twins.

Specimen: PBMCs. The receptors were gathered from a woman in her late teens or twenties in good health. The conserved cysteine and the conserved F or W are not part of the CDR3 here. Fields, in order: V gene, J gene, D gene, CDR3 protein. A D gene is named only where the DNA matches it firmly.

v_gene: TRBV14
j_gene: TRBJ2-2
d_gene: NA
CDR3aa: ASSQAGQRRAGELF

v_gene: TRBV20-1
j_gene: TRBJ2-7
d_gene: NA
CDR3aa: SAPRDSHEQY

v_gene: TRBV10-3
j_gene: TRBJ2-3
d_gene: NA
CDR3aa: AISEGRGPTDTQY

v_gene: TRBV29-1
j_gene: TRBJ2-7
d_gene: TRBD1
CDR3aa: SVDIMTGTGAYEQY

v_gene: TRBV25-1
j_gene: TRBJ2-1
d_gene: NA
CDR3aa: ASSSAGTNYNEQF

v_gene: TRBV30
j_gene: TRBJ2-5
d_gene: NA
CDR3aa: AWSEVGTLGTQY

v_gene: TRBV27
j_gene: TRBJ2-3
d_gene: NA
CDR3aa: ASSIKSHSVADTQY

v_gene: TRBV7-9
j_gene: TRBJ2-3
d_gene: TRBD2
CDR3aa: ASTLGLAGGKDTQY

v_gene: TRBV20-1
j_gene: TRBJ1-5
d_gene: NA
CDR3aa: SASSWTVENQPQH

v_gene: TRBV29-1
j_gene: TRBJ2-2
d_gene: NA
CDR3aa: SGTGTGELF

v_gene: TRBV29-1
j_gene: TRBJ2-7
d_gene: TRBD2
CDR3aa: SVARGGQRDEQY

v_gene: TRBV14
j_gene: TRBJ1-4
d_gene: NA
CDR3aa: ASSQVFSQPEGKLF

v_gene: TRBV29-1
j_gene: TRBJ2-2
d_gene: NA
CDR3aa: SVGVNDGELF

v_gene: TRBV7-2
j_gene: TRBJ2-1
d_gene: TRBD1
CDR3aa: ASSLKTGGAYNEQF

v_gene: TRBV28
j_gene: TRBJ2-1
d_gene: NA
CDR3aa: ASSLLAPFPSRPRNEQF

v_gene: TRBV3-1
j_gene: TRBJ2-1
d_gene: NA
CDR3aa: ASSQGLRSLGDEQF

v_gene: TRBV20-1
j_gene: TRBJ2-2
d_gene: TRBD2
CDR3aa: SAASGNTGELF

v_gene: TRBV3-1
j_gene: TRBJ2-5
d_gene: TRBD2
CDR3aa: ASSQDLGLAGVETQY

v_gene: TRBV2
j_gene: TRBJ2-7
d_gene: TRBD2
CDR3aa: ASSETGTTYEQY

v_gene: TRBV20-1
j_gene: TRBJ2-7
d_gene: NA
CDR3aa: SASNSGNYEQY

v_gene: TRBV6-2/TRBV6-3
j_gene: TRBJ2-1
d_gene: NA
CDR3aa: ASSHLPRDKNEQF

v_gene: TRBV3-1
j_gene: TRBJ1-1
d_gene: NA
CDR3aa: ASSQDLSEAF

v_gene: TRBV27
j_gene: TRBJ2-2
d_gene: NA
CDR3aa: ASSSGVGRELF

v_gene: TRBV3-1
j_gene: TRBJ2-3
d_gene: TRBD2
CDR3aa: ASSQAAGETDTQY

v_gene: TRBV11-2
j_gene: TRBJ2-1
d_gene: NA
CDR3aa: ASSLERLPRDEQF

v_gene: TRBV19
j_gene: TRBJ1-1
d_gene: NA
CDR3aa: ASSGMTNTEAF

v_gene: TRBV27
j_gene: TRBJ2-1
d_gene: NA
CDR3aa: ASRVYNEQF

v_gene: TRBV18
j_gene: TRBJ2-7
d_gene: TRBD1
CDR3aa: ASSHLGDSSYEQY

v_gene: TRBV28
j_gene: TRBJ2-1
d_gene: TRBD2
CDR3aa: ASSLFRRTSGYEQF

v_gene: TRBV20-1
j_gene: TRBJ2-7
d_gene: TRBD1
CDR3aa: SARGTGLSYEQY

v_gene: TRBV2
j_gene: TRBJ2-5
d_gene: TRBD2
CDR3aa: ASSRAKTSGGQETQY

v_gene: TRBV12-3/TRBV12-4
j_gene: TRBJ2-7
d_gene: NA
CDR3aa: ASSSSGTDPYEQY

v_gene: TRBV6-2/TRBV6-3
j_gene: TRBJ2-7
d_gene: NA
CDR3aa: ASGGMREQY

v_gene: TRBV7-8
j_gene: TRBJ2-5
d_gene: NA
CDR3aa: ASTLSRAKETQY

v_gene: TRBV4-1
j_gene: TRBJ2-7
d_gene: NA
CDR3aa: ASSLQEQGLDEQY

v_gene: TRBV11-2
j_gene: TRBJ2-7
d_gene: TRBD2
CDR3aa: ASSGGGGSGRASRIYEQY

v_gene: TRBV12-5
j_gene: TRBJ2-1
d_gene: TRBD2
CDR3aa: ASGPGLADIYNEQF

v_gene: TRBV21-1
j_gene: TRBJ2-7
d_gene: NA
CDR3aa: ASPCPYEQY

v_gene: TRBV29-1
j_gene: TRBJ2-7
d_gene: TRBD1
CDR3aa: SVRRAPGQDGQY

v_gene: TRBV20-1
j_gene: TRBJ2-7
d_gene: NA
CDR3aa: SARDPTGTGLYEQY

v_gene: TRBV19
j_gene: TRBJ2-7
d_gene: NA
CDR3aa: ASSITGTSYEQY

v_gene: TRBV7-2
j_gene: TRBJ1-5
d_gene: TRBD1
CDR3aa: ASSTTGGNQPQH

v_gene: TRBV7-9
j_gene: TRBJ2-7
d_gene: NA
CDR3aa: ASSPFGPTYEQY

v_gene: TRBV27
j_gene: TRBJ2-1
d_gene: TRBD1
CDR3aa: ASSLKDRVFRDEQF

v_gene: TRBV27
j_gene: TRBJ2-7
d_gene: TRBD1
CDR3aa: ASSPKTGGNYEQY